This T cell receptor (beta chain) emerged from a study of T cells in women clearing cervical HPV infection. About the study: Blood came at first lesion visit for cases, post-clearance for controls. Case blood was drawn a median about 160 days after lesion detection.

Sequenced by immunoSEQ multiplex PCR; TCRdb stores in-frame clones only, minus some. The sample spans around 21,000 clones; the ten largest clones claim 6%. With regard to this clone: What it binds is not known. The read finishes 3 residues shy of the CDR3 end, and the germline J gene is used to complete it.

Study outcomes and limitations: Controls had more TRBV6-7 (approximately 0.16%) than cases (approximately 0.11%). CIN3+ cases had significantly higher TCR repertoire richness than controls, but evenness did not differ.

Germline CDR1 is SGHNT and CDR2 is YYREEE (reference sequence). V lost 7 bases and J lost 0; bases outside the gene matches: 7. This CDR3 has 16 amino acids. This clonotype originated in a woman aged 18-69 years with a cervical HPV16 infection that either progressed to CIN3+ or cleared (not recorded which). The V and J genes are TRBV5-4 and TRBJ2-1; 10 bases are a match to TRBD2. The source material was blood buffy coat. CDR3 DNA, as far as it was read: TGTGCCAGCGGAAGAAGCGGGAGGGACTCCTACAATGAG. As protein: CASGRSGRDSYNE. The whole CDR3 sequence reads CASGRSGRDSYNEQFF. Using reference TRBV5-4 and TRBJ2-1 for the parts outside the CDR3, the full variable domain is ETGVTQSPTHLIKTRGQQVTLRCSSQSGHNTVSWYQQALGQGPQFIFQYYREEENGRGNFPPRFSGLQFPNYSSELNVNALELDDSALYLCASGRSGRDSYNEQFFGPGTRLTVL.